This T cell receptor beta chain appears in the sequencing data of a study of OX40 agonist ivuxolimab in advanced cancers. Describing the broader study: Ivuxolimab, which targeted the costimulatory receptor OX40 (CD134), was an agonistic, fully human IgG2 monoclonal antibody. Peripheral TCRbeta sequencing aimed to test whether ivuxolimab altered TCR sequence diversity and caused clonal T-cell expansion. A male proportion of 75% to 85% and a mean age of 60 years, ranging from about 20 to 79, were recorded for the dose-escalation cohort. The paper reports the monotherapy dose-escalation portion (N ≈ 50 patients) of the phase I ivuxolimab trial. Among the roughly 50 dose-escalation patients, some 20 had hepatocellular carcinoma, 15 or so melanoma, 9 renal cell carcinoma and 9 head and neck cancer. Three dose-escalation patients achieved partial responses, one with hepatocellular carcinoma and two with cutaneous melanoma. Prior anti-PD-1, anti-PD-L1 or anti-CTLA-4 therapy was permitted, and approximately 40% of dose-escalation patients had received checkpoint inhibitors. Intravenous ivuxolimab was administered to patients every 2 weeks at six dose levels: 0.01, 0.1, 0.3, 1.5, 3 and 10 mg/kg.

Genomic DNA was isolated from the sorted cells so that the TCRbeta CDR3 region could be sequenced. TCRbeta CDR3 regions were sequenced using the immunoSEQ Assay. TCRdb limited this immuneACCESS table to in-frame rearrangements with V and J called. A share of clones is missing; checked studies link under half to unresolved V genes, and the rest is unexplained. Recorded for this sample are some 83,000 clones; 93% of them occurred a single time. The top ten clonotypes cover 6.2% of the sample. Germline trimming: 6 bases from V, 1 base from J; junction bases outside gene matches: 7. CDR1 and CDR2 (SGHAT, FQNNGV) derive from the germline V gene. The CDR3 covers 18 residues, taking in both the cysteine and the phenylalanine. Only the CDR3 part of the read is kept: 54 bases, read in frame from the first base. The full study reports these points: In the 0.1-3.0 mg/kg groups, partial responders had among the lowest normalized peripheral clonal expansion, particularly in CD8+ T cells. After ivuxolimab, expanded clones were on average more numerous among CD8+ T cells than among CD4+ T cells. Clonal expansion of both CD4+ and CD8+ blood T cells was observed from baseline to week 6 at doses 0.1 to 3.0 mg/kg. The antigen specificity of the peripheral T cells that underwent clonal expansion was not determined. Low levels of normalized T-cell clonal expansion were also seen in some patients who did not respond.

Patients with a history of autoimmune disease or receiving systemic immunosuppression were excluded from the trial. Peripheral blood for TCR sequencing was collected from all dose cohorts at baseline, on cycle 4 day 1, and on cycle 7 day 1. The samples were drawn from a first-in-human, open-label, multicenter phase I dose-escalation trial of ivuxolimab. Adults with locally advanced or metastatic melanoma, renal cell, hepatocellular, or head and neck squamous cell carcinoma were enrolled in the trial. Before TCR sequencing, CD4+ T cells and CD8+ T cells were sorted from peripheral blood as separate populations. Comments on this clone: Its antigen is not yet known. Base qualities are not provided; no much larger clone lies one nucleotide away.

The chain employs TRBV11-2 and TRBJ2-6; 12 bases in the middle match TRBD1. This sample comprised CD4+ or CD8+ T cells sorted from blood, obtained in a trial of the OX40 agonist ivuxolimab. The sequence was obtained from an adult with an advanced solid tumor such as melanoma, head and neck, liver or kidney cancer. The CDR3 region has the sequence CASRLGDRGLSGANVLTF. At the DNA level, the sequence is TGTGCCAGCAGGCTAGGGGACAGGGGGCTGTCTGGGGCCAACGTCCTGACTTTC.